These 14 T cell receptor beta chains were sequenced from one sample in a study of breast tumors, draining lymph nodes, adjacent tissues. TCRdb re-analysed the multiplex PCR reads in MiXCR, keeping a single row per CDR3 protein. The data show 100,000 to 150,000 distinct CDR3 sequences, with about 20% seen just once and roughly 4% held by the top ten. Breast cancer patients provided tissue from their axillary draining lymph nodes. The sequenced sample was axillary lymph node tissue. Receptors originate from a female donor with breast cancer. Some clones in this sample may be carry-over from other donors' samples.

About this clonotype itself: Because it lacks the conserved phenylalanine or tryptophan at the end, this CDR3 is likely a read error. J is TRBJ2-2 and V is TRBV5-1; 8 positions match TRBD2. V gave up 3 bases and J gave up 1 base; unmatched junction bases: 5. This CDR3 has 16 amino acids. Germline V lookup: CDR1 SGHRS, CDR2 YFSETQ. The CDR3 reads CASSSLAGKNTGELFL. The DNA of the CDR3 is TGCGCCAGCAGCTCCTTAGCGGGGAAGAACACCGGGGAGCTGTTTCTT.

This clonotype showed up many times. The chain joins TRBV20-1 to TRBJ1-2; 8 bases match TRBD1. The CDR3 consists of 12 residues. The germline gives CDR1 DFQATT, CDR2 SNEGSKA (reference sequence). The junction had 2 bases not matched to a gene; V was cut back by 6 bases and J by 2 bases. CDR3 in DNA: TGCAGTGCCCGGACAGGGAACTATGGCTACACCTTC. Its translation is CSARTGNYGYTF.

Only a few counts were recorded for this clonotype. The chain has TRBV9 and TRBJ2-3, with 12 bases identical to TRBD2. The CDR3 spans 18 residues. V shed 0 bases and J 6 bases; nucleotides not matched to a gene: 11. CDR1 is SGDLS, CDR2 YYNGEE, per germline. The CDR3 here is CASSVAGGLAGYVDTQYF. For the CDR3, the DNA is TGTGCCAGCAGCGTAGCGGGAGGACTAGCGGGGTATGTGGATACGCAGTATTTT.

This clonotype was seen many times. The J gene is TRBJ2-3, the V gene TRBV20-1; 11 bases line up with TRBD1. V lost 3 bases, J lost 1 base, and 6 bases stayed unmatched. Germline loops: CDR1 DFQATT, CDR2 SNEGSKA (reference sequence). The CDR3 has 16 residues. CDR3 region: CSASGAGQGGTDTQYF. The CDR3 DNA follows: TGCAGTGCTAGTGGAGCGGGACAGGGGGGCACAGATACGCAGTATTTT.

With respect to this clonotype: One junction end disagrees with the germline gene, perhaps due to a read error. J is TRBJ1-3 and V is TRBV2, with 7 bases matching TRBD1. Germline-derived CDR1 and CDR2 are SNHLY and FYNNEI. This CDR3 has 17 residues. CDR3 loop: CASSEYLGQDPGNIIYF. The CDR3 DNA is TGTGCCAGCAGTGAATATCTCGGACAGGACCCTGGAAACATCATATATTTT.

This clonotype was detected a few times. The chain links TRBV27 to TRBJ2-5; weak D call: TRBD1 (6 bases). Trimming shortened V by 5 bases and J by 2 bases, and 24 bases separated the two germline ends. CDR1 is MNHEY, CDR2 SMNVEV, per germline (reference sequence). The CDR3 has 18 residues. CDR3 in DNA: TGTGCCAGCAGTATCCTTCAGGGGTACCGGGTCCCTCAAGAGACCCAGTACTTC. Translation: CASSILQGYRVPQETQYF.

This clonotype was detected many times. The chain couples TRBV24-1 to TRBJ2-1; D is unclear. With 9 bases removed from V and 5 bases from J, the gap between germline ends came to 7 bases. The CDR3 has 11 amino acids. Looked up from germline, CDR1 is KGHDR and CDR2 is SFDVKD. This chain's CDR3 is CATGSNNEQFF. The CDR3 region has the DNA TGTGCCACCGGCAGCAACAATGAGCAGTTCTTC.

In its sample, this clonotype was seen a few times. The gene calls are TRBV19 and TRBJ2-4; 8 bases are a match to TRBD1. The CDR3 sequence is 17 residues long. Looked up from germline, CDR1 is LNHDA and CDR2 is SQIVND (reference sequence). After removal of 2 bases from V and 0 bases from J, the junction contained 6 bases not matched to a gene. The DNA for the CDR3 is TGTGCCAGTAGTATAATCGGCAGGGGGCTAGCCAAAAACATTCAGTACTTC. This translates into CASSIIGRGLAKNIQYF.

This clonotype appeared many times. The V call is TRBV20-1, the J call TRBJ2-5; 8 bases fit TRBD1. Germline lookup yields CDR1 DFQATT and CDR2 SNEGSKA (reference sequence). The V and J ends lost 3 bases and 4 bases, in that order; junction bases with no gene match: 7. CDR3 length: 14 amino acids. The CDR3 region is CSASYDRGAETQYF. CDR3 bases: TGCAGTGCTAGTTACGACAGGGGAGCAGAGACCCAGTACTTC.

A remark on this clonotype: A much larger clone differs from this one at a single base, so this may be a read error. The conserved phenylalanine or tryptophan is not found at the CDR3 terminus, so this likely reflects a read error. This chain uses TRBV28 with TRBJ1-5, with unresolved D. The CDR3 totals 12 residues. V was shortened by 3 bases and J by 7 bases, with 7 bases between the two germline ends. Germline V gene sequence: CDR1 MDHEN, CDR2 SYDVKM. The CDR3 spells CASSFLSQPQHL. CDR3 nucleotide sequence: TGTGCCAGCAGTTTTTTATCCCAGCCCCAGCATCTT.

As concerns this clonotype: A single base separates this from a much larger clone, so it may be a read error. Here the CDR3 omits its conserved ending phenylalanine or tryptophan, so a read error is the likely source. This chain connects TRBV30 to TRBJ1-6, with D tentatively TRBD1 (5 bases). Germline V lookup: CDR1 GTSNPN, CDR2 SVGIG (reference sequence). The CDR3 is made up of 13 amino acids. V was shortened by 0 bases and J by 10 bases, with 10 bases between the two germline ends. The chain's CDR3 is CAWSVQVGSPLHS. For the CDR3, the DNA is TGTGCCTGGAGTGTACAGGTCGGATCACCCCTCCACTCT.

A few counts support this clonotype. The chain links TRBV28 to TRBJ2-1, with 12 bases that match TRBD2. Germline-derived CDR1 and CDR2 are MDHEN and SYDVKM. CDR3 length: 15 amino acids. Trimming removed 8 bases from V and 9 bases from J; junction bases left unmatched: 11. The CDR3 sequence: CASYSSGRASGEQFF. The CDR3 region has the DNA TGTGCCAGCTATTCTAGCGGGAGGGCCTCGGGTGAGCAGTTCTTC.

A few counts support this clonotype. The CDR3 here is CAWSKGFDYGYTF. CDR3 sequence (DNA): TGTGCCTGGAGTAAGGGATTCGACTATGGCTACACCTTC. The gene calls are TRBV30 and TRBJ1-2, with D uncertain. CDR1 is GTSNPN and CDR2 is SVGIG in the germline V gene (reference sequence). The CDR3 loop spans 13 amino acids. The ends were cut back, 2 bases at V and 3 bases at J, with 10 bases in the middle.

This clonotype was seen at least ten times. The genes are TRBV5-4 and TRBJ2-7, with D possibly matching TRBD1 (5 bases). Per the germline V gene, CDR1 is SGHNT and CDR2 is YYREEE (reference sequence). Trimming cost V 1 base and J 6 bases, with 14 bases left between them. This CDR3 has 14 amino acids. DNA of the CDR3: TGTGCCAGCAGCTTGCCACTGGAAGGGGTCGAGCAGTACTTC. This sequence encodes CASSLPLEGVEQYF. Together with reference TRBV5-4 and TRBJ2-7, the CDR3 gives the full variable domain: ETGVTQSPTHLIKTRGQQVTLRCSSQSGHNTVSWYQQALGQGPQFIFQYYREEENGRGNFPPRFSGLQFPNYSSELNVNALELDDSALYLCASSLPLEGVEQYFGPGTRLTVT.